This is a list of T cell receptor beta chains from one sample in a study of T cells in Graves' hyperthyroidism and ophthalmopathy. MiXCR, run by TCRdb on the multiplex PCR reads, gives a single entry per CDR3 protein. The sample lists about 740,000 distinct CDR3 sequences; 13% to 15% were seen once. Material: blood. These receptors originate from a woman aged 18-30 years with Graves' hyperthyroidism. CDR3s include the opening cysteine and the closing phenylalanine or tryptophan. The order of the fields is D gene, clone size, V gene, J gene, CDR3 protein, CDR3 DNA. D genes are given only for firm matches. Rows may omit the clone size; those that give it use once, few, many or a size class.

D gene: TRBD1
clone size: few
V gene: TRBV2
J gene: TRBJ2-6
CDR3 protein: CASRGQGVAGANVLTF
CDR3 DNA: TGTGCCAGCAGAGGACAGGGGGTAGCGGGGGCCAACGTCCTGACTTTC

D gene: NA
clone size: many
V gene: TRBV7-3
J gene: TRBJ2-2
CDR3 protein: CASSLYRAEGSGELFF
CDR3 DNA: TGTGCCAGCTCCCTGTATAGAGCGGAAGGTTCCGGGGAGCTGTTTTTT

D gene: NA
clone size: few
V gene: TRBV24-1
J gene: TRBJ1-1
CDR3 protein: CATSGLDRGPAEAFF
CDR3 DNA: TGTGCCACCAGTGGTTTGGATCGGGGGCCGGCTGAAGCTTTCTTT

D gene: TRBD2
clone size: NA
V gene: TRBV20-1
J gene: TRBJ2-1
CDR3 protein: CSARTSGLTFNEQFF
CDR3 DNA: TGCAGTGCTAGGACTAGCGGGCTTACCTTCAATGAGCAGTTCTTC

D gene: NA
clone size: few
V gene: TRBV20-1
J gene: TRBJ1-5
CDR3 protein: CSARDTGTDQPQHF
CDR3 DNA: TGCAGTGCTAGAGATACAGGGACCGATCAGCCCCAGCATTTT

D gene: NA
clone size: many
V gene: TRBV13
J gene: TRBJ2-4
CDR3 protein: CASSSRHHLSAKNIQYF
CDR3 DNA: TGTGCCAGCAGCTCTCGACACCATCTTTCAGCCAAAAACATTCAGTACTTC

D gene: TRBD2
clone size: many
V gene: TRBV12-3/TRBV12-4
J gene: TRBJ2-5
CDR3 protein: CASSRTSGSGTQYF
CDR3 DNA: TGTGCCAGCAGTCGGACTAGCGGGAGTGGGACCCAGTACTTC

D gene: NA
clone size: many
V gene: TRBV7-2
J gene: TRBJ2-7
CDR3 protein: CASSLWDEQYF
CDR3 DNA: TGTGCCAGCAGCTTATGGGACGAGCAGTACTTC

D gene: NA
clone size: many
V gene: TRBV10-3
J gene: TRBJ2-7
CDR3 protein: CAISESGVAGYSYEQYF
CDR3 DNA: TGTGCCATCAGTGAGTCGGGTGTTGCGGGCTACTCCTACGAGCAGTACTTC

D gene: NA
clone size: many
V gene: TRBV20-1
J gene: TRBJ2-1
CDR3 protein: CSAREGQKNYNEQFF
CDR3 DNA: TGCAGTGCTAGAGAGGGGCAGAAAAATTACAATGAGCAGTTCTTC

D gene: TRBD2
clone size: many
V gene: TRBV5-1
J gene: TRBJ2-5
CDR3 protein: CASSLGPPAGGQETQYF
CDR3 DNA: TGCGCCAGCAGCTTGGGACCCCCTGCGGGAGGGCAAGAGACCCAGTACTTC

D gene: NA
clone size: many
V gene: TRBV15
J gene: TRBJ1-5
CDR3 protein: CATSRALRQYSNQPQHF
CDR3 DNA: TGTGCCACCAGCAGGGCGTTGCGGCAGTATAGCAATCAGCCCCAGCATTTT

D gene: TRBD2
clone size: NA
V gene: TRBV9
J gene: TRBJ2-3
CDR3 protein: CASSVGTSSADTQYF
CDR3 DNA: TGTGCCAGCAGCGTTGGGACTAGCTCGGCGGATACGCAGTATTTT

D gene: TRBD1
clone size: many
V gene: TRBV6-5
J gene: TRBJ2-1
CDR3 protein: CASSYSGTGYNEQFF
CDR3 DNA: TGTGCCAGCAGTTACTCCGGGACAGGTTACAATGAGCAGTTCTTC

D gene: TRBD2
clone size: many
V gene: TRBV30
J gene: TRBJ2-7
CDR3 protein: CARELAGGHEQYF
CDR3 DNA: TGTGCCCGGGAGTTAGCGGGAGGGCATGAGCAGTACTTC

D gene: NA
clone size: once
V gene: TRBV12-3/TRBV12-4
J gene: TRBJ1-1
CDR3 protein: CASSGDSKYEAFF
CDR3 DNA: TGTGCCAGCAGTGGAGACAGTAAGTATGAAGCTTTCTTT

D gene: TRBD1
clone size: many
V gene: TRBV13
J gene: TRBJ2-5
CDR3 protein: CASSFIPAGGQETQYF
CDR3 DNA: TGTGCCAGCAGCTTCATCCCAGCAGGGGGTCAAGAGACCCAGTACTTC

D gene: NA
clone size: NA
V gene: TRBV12-3/TRBV12-4
J gene: TRBJ2-1
CDR3 protein: CASSLRSQRSYNEQFF
CDR3 DNA: TGTGCCAGCAGTTTAAGGTCACAGCGATCCTACAATGAGCAGTTCTTC

D gene: TRBD2
clone size: many
V gene: TRBV30
J gene: TRBJ2-1
CDR3 protein: CAWSPPGTSGYNEQFF
CDR3 DNA: TGTGCCTGGAGTCCCCCCGGGACTAGCGGATACAATGAGCAGTTCTTC

D gene: NA
clone size: few
V gene: TRBV29-1
J gene: TRBJ1-3
CDR3 protein: CSVGNIGSENTIYF
CDR3 DNA: TGCAGCGTTGGAAACATCGGAAGTGAAAACACCATATATTTT

D gene: TRBD1
clone size: many
V gene: TRBV3-1
J gene: TRBJ2-5
CDR3 protein: CASSQLGQGQETQYF
CDR3 DNA: TGTGCCAGCAGCCAATTGGGACAGGGTCAAGAGACCCAGTACTTC

D gene: TRBD1
clone size: NA
V gene: TRBV19
J gene: TRBJ2-2
CDR3 protein: CASTPDRRGRNGELFF
CDR3 DNA: TGTGCCAGTACCCCCGACCGCAGGGGGCGGAACGGGGAGCTGTTTTTT

D gene: NA
clone size: many
V gene: TRBV7-3
J gene: TRBJ1-1
CDR3 protein: CASSLVEGTEAFF
CDR3 DNA: TGTGCCAGCAGCTTAGTGGAGGGTACTGAAGCTTTCTTT

D gene: NA
clone size: many
V gene: TRBV7-9
J gene: TRBJ1-4
CDR3 protein: CASSSRGGDEKLFF
CDR3 DNA: TGTGCCAGCAGCTCTCGTGGAGGAGATGAAAAACTGTTTTTT

D gene: NA
clone size: NA
V gene: TRBV24-1
J gene: TRBJ2-3
CDR3 protein: CATSVGRTDTQYF
CDR3 DNA: TGTGCCACCAGTGTAGGAAGAACGGATACGCAGTATTTT

D gene: NA
clone size: many
V gene: TRBV2
J gene: TRBJ2-1
CDR3 protein: CASRAGTSEQFF
CDR3 DNA: TGTGCCAGCAGAGCGGGCACCAGTGAGCAGTTCTTC

D gene: NA
clone size: many
V gene: TRBV6-1
J gene: TRBJ2-7
CDR3 protein: CASSRRVERLVPYEQYF
CDR3 DNA: TGTGCCAGCAGTCGCAGGGTGGAAAGACTAGTGCCCTACGAGCAGTACTTC

D gene: TRBD2
clone size: many
V gene: TRBV11-2
J gene: TRBJ2-5
CDR3 protein: CASVHGTSGRQETQYF
CDR3 DNA: TGTGCCAGCGTCCACGGGACTAGCGGGAGACAAGAGACCCAGTACTTC

D gene: NA
clone size: many
V gene: TRBV19
J gene: TRBJ2-5
CDR3 protein: CASSIRGTGVYGTSGETQYF
CDR3 DNA: TGTGCCAGTAGTATACGCGGGACAGGGGTATATGGGACTAGCGGAGAGACCCAGTACTTC

D gene: TRBD2
clone size: many
V gene: TRBV11-2
J gene: TRBJ2-3
CDR3 protein: CASRPGTSGRAGTQYF
CDR3 DNA: TGTGCCAGCAGGCCGGGGACTAGCGGGAGGGCCGGGACGCAGTATTTT

D gene: TRBD1
clone size: many
V gene: TRBV3-1
J gene: TRBJ1-1
CDR3 protein: CASSQSTPGTGTTFF
CDR3 DNA: TGTGCCAGCAGCCAATCTACCCCGGGGACAGGGACGACTTTCTTT

D gene: NA
clone size: many
V gene: TRBV29-1
J gene: TRBJ1-1
CDR3 protein: CSVGRQGRGEAFF
CDR3 DNA: TGCAGCGTGGGGAGGCAGGGTCGAGGTGAAGCTTTCTTT

D gene: TRBD2
clone size: few
V gene: TRBV20-1
J gene: TRBJ2-1
CDR3 protein: CSAAGDSSYNEQFF
CDR3 DNA: TGCAGTGCCGCGGGGGACTCGAGCTACAATGAGCAGTTCTTC

D gene: NA
clone size: NA
V gene: TRBV6-2/TRBV6-3
J gene: TRBJ2-7
CDR3 protein: CASSYRAGRGYEQYF
CDR3 DNA: TGTGCCAGCAGTTACCGGGCAGGGCGAGGTTACGAGCAGTACTTC